This passage covers 21 T cell receptor beta chains from one sample sequenced in a study of blood T cell repertoires in COVID-19. Method: immunoSEQ multiplex PCR; TCRdb's copy keeps in-frame clones and lacks some. Of roughly 150,000 clones in the sample, roughly 82% were seen once. The specimen sequenced was peripheral blood. Every receptor here comes from a woman in her 50s in a cohort sampled during active or convalescent COVID-19.

The rearrangement joins TRBV2 to TRBJ2-1, with D perhaps TRBD2 (5 bases). CDR3 length equals 12 residues. Germline V gives CDR1 SNHLY, CDR2 FYNNEI. Trimming took off 5 bases at V and 9 bases at J, with 11 bases between the two ends. The CDR3 DNA sequence: TGTGCCAGCAGTTTCGGTCGGGGTGAGCAGTTCTTC. Translated: CASSFGRGEQFF.

The V gene is TRBV5-6, the J gene TRBJ2-3, with TRBD2 matching 13 bases. CDR1 is SGHDT and CDR2 is YYEEEE in the germline V gene. The CDR3 spans 17 residues. V lost 4 bases, J lost 2 bases, and 7 bases stayed unmatched. CDR3 bases: TGTGCCAGCAGCAGACGGACTAGCGGGGGTGTCACAGATACGCAGTATTTT. Protein: CASSRRTSGGVTDTQYF.

V is TRBV11-2 and J is TRBJ1-6, with D uncertain. V lost 3 bases, J lost 7 bases, and 7 bases lay in between. The CDR3 runs 13 residues. In germline, CDR1 is SGHAT, CDR2 FQNNGV. The CDR3 DNA reads TGTGCCAGCAGCTTGTCTGGCAATTCACCCCTCCACTTT. It translates to CASSLSGNSPLHF.

The genes are TRBV6-1 and TRBJ1-2; tentative D call: TRBD1 (6 bases). Trimming left V 3 bases short and J 6 bases short, with 14 bases between. Germline CDR1 and CDR2: MNHNS and SASEGT. This CDR3 is built from 14 residues. CDR3 sequence: CASSEGASLNGYTF. Here the CDR3 DNA reads TGTGCCAGCAGTGAGGGGGCTAGCCTGAATGGCTACACCTTC.

This clone appeared many times. In DNA, the CDR3 is TGTGCCAGCAGCCATGGGGGGGGCGGAGTAAACTATGGCTACACCTTC. It codes for CASSHGGGGVNYGYTF. The genes are TRBV4-2 and TRBJ1-2; D possibly corresponds to TRBD1 (6 bases). Per germline, CDR1 LGHNA and CDR2 YNFKEQ. The CDR3 covers 16 residues. V lost 3 bases and J lost 2, with 16 bases in between.

This chain joins TRBV5-1 and TRBJ2-5, with 12 bases aligning to TRBD2. The CDR3 runs 16 residues. The germline V gene encodes CDR1 SGHRS and CDR2 YFSETQ. The junction had 4 bases not matched to a gene; V was cut back by 4 bases and J by 0 bases. The DNA for the CDR3 is TGCGCCAGCAGCCTATGGACTAGCGGGGACCAAGAGACCCAGTACTTC. This sequence encodes CASSLWTSGDQETQYF.

The rearrangement joins TRBV2 to TRBJ1-1; no firm D call. This CDR3 has 13 residues. Germline V gives CDR1 SNHLY, CDR2 FYNNEI. Trimming pared 4 bases from V and 4 bases from J, leaving 10 bases between. The CDR3 sequence is CASSGAGGTEAFF. In DNA form, the CDR3 reads TGTGCCAGCAGTGGGGCGGGTGGCACTGAAGCTTTCTTT.

The V gene is TRBV19, the J gene TRBJ2-7; maybe TRBD2 (5 bases). CDR1 LNHDA and CDR2 SQIVND come from the germline V gene (reference sequence). The CDR3 has 14 residues. Trimming removed 3 bases from V and 6 bases from J, with 15 bases in between. The CDR3 sequence is CASSIPSGVSEQYF. Written as DNA, the CDR3 is TGTGCCAGTAGTATCCCCAGCGGTGTTAGCGAGCAGTACTTC. Filled out from reference TRBV19 and TRBJ2-7, the complete variable domain reads DGGITQSPKYLFRKEGQNVTLSCEQNLNHDAMYWYRQDPGQGLRLIYYSQIVNDFQKGDIAEGYSVSREKKESFPLTVTSAQKNPTAFYLCASSIPSGVSEQYFGPGTRLTVT.

Here the CDR3 reads CASSQDPAGGPTDTQYF. The CDR3 bases are TGCGCCAGCAGCCAAGATCCAGCGGGGGGCCCCACAGATACGCAGTATTTT. The chain combines TRBV4-3 with TRBJ2-3, with 9 bases that match TRBD2. Germline V gene data show CDR1 as LGHNA and CDR2 as YSLEER. Trimming at V came to 0 bases and at J to 2 bases, leaving 6 bases not matched to a gene. The CDR3 runs 17 residues.

The V call is TRBV30, the J call TRBJ2-5; possibly TRBD1 for D (6 bases). Germline values: CDR1 GTSNPN, CDR2 SVGIG (reference sequence). Trimming left V 3 bases short and J 5 bases short, with 13 bases between. The CDR3 is 13 residues long. The CDR3 bases are TGTGCCTGGAGCCTGAGGACAGCCGAGACCCAGTACTTC. Its protein is CAWSLRTAETQYF. Full variable domain (outside the CDR3, taken from reference TRBV30 and TRBJ2-5): SQTIHQWPATLVQPVGSPLSLECTVEGTSNPNLYWYRQAAGRGLQLLFYSVGIGQISSEVPQNLSASRPQDRQFILSSKKLLLSDSGFYLCAWSLRTAETQYFGPGTRLLVL.

The chain uses TRBV4-1 and TRBJ1-6; 7 bases match TRBD1. Germline V CDR1 and CDR2: MGHRA, YSYEKL. This CDR3 is built from 15 residues. The V and J ends lost 4 bases and 7 bases, in that order; junction bases with no gene match: 7. The CDR3 DNA reads TGCGCCAGCAGCCGACAGGGTGGAGGAAATTCACCCCTCCACTTT. Its protein product is CASSRQGGGNSPLHF.

This sequence joins TRBV5-1 and TRBJ2-1; TRBD2 agrees at 16 bases. The V segment lost 4 bases and the J segment 4 bases; nucleotides outside the gene matches: 11. The CDR3 covers 19 residues. Germline V gene sequence: CDR1 SGHRS, CDR2 YFSETQ. The CDR3 nucleotides read TGCGCCAGCAGCCCGGGACTAGCGGGGGGGCGGCGTCTTTACAATGAGCAGTTCTTC. This encodes CASSPGLAGGRRLYNEQFF.

The V gene is TRBV6-2 or TRBV6-3, the J gene TRBJ1-5, with TRBD1 identical over 8 bases. The length of the CDR3 is 15 residues. The germline CDR1 and CDR2 sequences are MNHEY and SVGEGT. Trimming removed 0 bases from V and 3 bases from J; junction bases left unmatched: 1. The CDR3 DNA follows: TGTGCCAGCAGTTACTCGGACAGGGACAATCAGCCCCAGCATTTT. Its translation is CASSYSDRDNQPQHF.

CDR3 nucleotides: TGTGCCAGCAGCCAGACTCGACAGCCTTATGGCTACACCTTC. Its translation: CASSQTRQPYGYTF. V is TRBV6-5 and J is TRBJ1-2; a weak D match, TRBD1 (5 bases). Trimming removed 6 bases at V and 5 bases at J, with 16 bases between. The germline gives CDR1 MNHEY, CDR2 SVGAGI. This CDR3 comprises 14 residues.

In its sample, this clone was seen a few times. The gene calls are TRBV4-2 and TRBJ2-7, with a weak D call TRBD1 (5 bases). In germline, CDR1 is LGHNA, CDR2 YNFKEQ. CDR3 length equals 15 residues. The V and J ends lost 0 bases and 1 base respectively, with 10 bases between them. The CDR3 protein is CASSQDPGQSYEQYF. The CDR3 region has the DNA TGTGCCAGCAGCCAAGATCCCGGACAATCCTACGAGCAGTACTTC.

The CDR3 bases are TGTGCCAGCAGTTTTGGTTTCGGAGATCAGCCCCAGCATTTT. Its protein product is CASSFGFGDQPQHF. J is TRBJ1-5 and V is TRBV27; D is ambiguous. This CDR3 contains 14 residues. V lost 3 bases and J 5 bases, leaving 11 bases between the germline ends. Germline V gene sequence: CDR1 MNHEY, CDR2 SMNVEV (reference sequence).

The CDR3 protein is CASSLGWGGGNQPQHF. CDR3 bases: TGTGCCAGTAGTTTGGGATGGGGGGGCGGCAATCAGCCCCAGCATTTT. This chain uses TRBV19 with TRBJ1-5; TRBD1 might be the D (6 bases). Germline CDR1 LNHDA, CDR2 SQIVND (reference sequence). The CDR3 has 16 residues. Trimming cost V 5 bases and J 2 bases, with 16 bases left between them.

The chain links TRBV28 to TRBJ2-4, with D possibly TRBD2 on 5 matching bases. Trimming took 11 bases from V and 1 from J, leaving 15 bases between them. The germline CDR1 and CDR2 sequences are MDHEN and SYDVKM. The CDR3 loop spans 14 amino acids. The CDR3 coding sequence is TGTGCCTCTAAGGGTGGAGGTGCCAAAAACATTCAGTACTTC. As protein: CASKGGGAKNIQYF.

This chain uses TRBV9 with TRBJ2-1, with 9 positions matching TRBD2. The V gene's germline CDR1 is SGDLS and CDR2 YYNGEE. The V gene end was trimmed by 3 bases and the J gene end by 5 bases; junction bases not matched to a gene: 6. This CDR3 has 15 residues. This chain's CDR3 is CASSAIGLANNEQFF. CDR3 DNA sequence: TGTGCCAGCAGCGCAATAGGACTAGCGAACAATGAGCAGTTCTTC.

This clone was recorded only once. This rearrangement joins TRBV19 to TRBJ1-2; D is possibly TRBD1 (6 bases). This CDR3 is built from 11 residues. Germline V gene data show CDR1 as LNHDA and CDR2 as SQIVND (reference sequence). V was trimmed by 9 bases and J by 8 bases, leaving 13 bases between them. CDR3 sequence (DNA): TGTGCCAGGACAGGAGAGAGAGGCTACACCTTC. This translates into CARTGERGYTF.

J is TRBJ1-6 and V is TRBV23-1; TRBD1 matches 7 bases. TRBV23-1 is reported as an ORF; its role is uncertain. Trimming cost V 4 bases and J 7 bases; bases outside gene matches: 7. CDR3 length: 15 amino acids. The CDR3 bases are TGCGCCAGCAGTCCAGGACAGGCATACAATTCACCCCTCCACTTT. Translated, it gives CASSPGQAYNSPLHF.